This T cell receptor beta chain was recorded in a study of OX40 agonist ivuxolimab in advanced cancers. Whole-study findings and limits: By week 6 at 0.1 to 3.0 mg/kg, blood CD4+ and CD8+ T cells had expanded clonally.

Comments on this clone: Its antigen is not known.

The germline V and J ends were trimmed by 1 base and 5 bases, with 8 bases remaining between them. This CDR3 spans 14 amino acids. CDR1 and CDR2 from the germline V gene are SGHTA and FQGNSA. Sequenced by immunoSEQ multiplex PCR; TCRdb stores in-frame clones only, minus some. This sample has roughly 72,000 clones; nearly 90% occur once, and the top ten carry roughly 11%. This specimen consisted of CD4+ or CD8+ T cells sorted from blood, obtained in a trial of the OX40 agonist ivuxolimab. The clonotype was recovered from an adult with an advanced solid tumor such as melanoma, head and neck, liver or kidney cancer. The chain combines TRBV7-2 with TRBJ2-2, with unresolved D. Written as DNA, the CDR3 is TGTGCCAGCAGCTTAGTAGTTGGGACCGGGGAGCTGTTTTTT. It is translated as CASSLVVGTGELFF.